This entry lists 8 T cell receptor beta chains sequenced from one sample in a study of early T cells in non-severe SARS-CoV-2 infection. TCRdb fed the 5' RACE reads into MiXCR, producing one record per CDR3 protein. The sample consists of 25,000 to 30,000 distinct CDR3 sequences, roughly 5.1% of them appearing once. The sequenced sample consisted of whole blood. These receptors were obtained from an adult who was a healthcare worker with PCR-confirmed SARS-CoV-2 infection or an uninfected control (not recorded which).

This clonotype was recorded many times. The chain couples TRBV2 to TRBJ2-3; 8 bases agree with TRBD2. CDR1 is SNHLY and CDR2 is FYNNEI in the germline V gene. V was pared by 4 bases and J by 4 bases, with 4 bases of the junction left unmatched. The CDR3 contains 14 residues. The DNA for the CDR3 is TGTGCCAGCAGTGGAGGACTAGCTTCAGATACGCAGTATTTT. Residues: CASSGGLASDTQYF. The complete variable domain, with remaining parts taken from reference TRBV2 and TRBJ2-3, reads EPEVTQTPSHQVTQMGQEVILRCVPISNHLYFYWYRQILGQKVEFLVSFYNNEISEKSEIFDDQFSVERPDGSNFTLKIRSTKLEDSAMYFCASSGGLASDTQYFGPGTRLTVL.

This clonotype was detected many times. The genes are TRBV6-5 and TRBJ1-1; D is unclear. This CDR3 spans 12 amino acids. V was trimmed by 5 bases and J by 2 bases, leaving 6 bases between them. The germline CDR1 and CDR2 sequences are MNHEY and SVGAGI. CDR3 nucleotide sequence: TGTGCCAGCAGTGACAAAAACACTGAAGCTTTCTTT. This encodes CASSDKNTEAFF.

The chain uses TRBV4-1 and TRBJ2-3; a possible D gene is TRBD2 (6 bases). The CDR3 covers 16 residues. The germline V gene has CDR1 MGHRA and CDR2 YSYEKL. V dropped 4 bases and J dropped 4 bases, with 18 bases sitting between them. As DNA, the CDR3 is TGCGCCAGCAGCCCCCTGGCTGCGGGGACCGCAGATACGCAGTATTTT. Its translation: CASSPLAAGTADTQYF.

This clonotype was seen many times. The chain is built from TRBV6-5 and TRBJ2-5, with D maybe TRBD1 (7 bases). Germline CDR1 reads MNHEY; CDR2 reads SVGAGI. The CDR3 spans 14 residues. V lost 11 bases to trimming and J lost 4 bases, with 20 bases between them. The DNA for the CDR3 is TGTGCCGTCACCCCCAGGGGGGAGCCAGAGACCCAGTACTTC. The encoded protein is CAVTPRGEPETQYF.

Many counts were recorded for this clonotype. This chain joins TRBV5-8 and TRBJ1-6; 11 nucleotides align to TRBD1. With V trimmed by 4 bases and J by 4 bases, 4 bases remained unmatched. Per the germline V gene, CDR1 is SGHTS and CDR2 is YDEGEE. This CDR3 has 16 residues. The CDR3 protein is CASSRGDRGYNSPLHF. In DNA form, the CDR3 reads TGTGCCAGCAGCCGGGGGGACAGGGGGTATAATTCACCCCTCCACTTT. Full variable domain (remainder filled in from reference TRBV5-8 and TRBJ1-6): EAGVTQSPTHLIKTRGQQATLRCSPISGHTSVYWYQQALGLGLQFLLWYDEGEERNRGNFPPRFSGRQFPNYSSELNVNALELEDSALYLCASSRGDRGYNSPLHFGNGTRLTVT.

The V and J genes are TRBV29-1 and TRBJ1-2; 10 bases match TRBD1. The CDR3 has 13 residues. The germline gives CDR1 SQVTM, CDR2 ANQGSEA. V gave up 7 bases and J gave up 2 bases; unmatched junction bases: 4. The CDR3 DNA reads TGCAGCGACGGGACAGGGGACAACTATGGCTACACCTTC. Translating gives CSDGTGDNYGYTF. The full variable domain, in which reference TRBV29-1 and TRBJ1-2 provide the parts outside the CDR3, is SAVISQKPSRDICQRGTSLTIQCQVDSQVTMMFWYRQQPGQSLTLIATANQGSEATYESGFVIDKFPISRPNLTFSTLTVSNMSPEDSSIYLCSDGTGDNYGYTFGSGTRLTVV.

The table lists this clonotype with many counts. The V call is TRBV29-1, the J call TRBJ2-4; D is unresolved. Germline CDR1 SQVTM, CDR2 ANQGSEA. This CDR3 has 15 amino acids. V gave up 0 bases and J gave up 1 base, with 10 bases separating them. CDR3 nucleotides: TGCAGCGTTGAAGATCGGCGACGGGCCAAAAACATTCAGTACTTC. Residues: CSVEDRRRAKNIQYF.

Notes on this clonotype: Being one base from a much bigger clone, this may be a read error. V usage is TRBV11-3 and J usage is TRBJ2-5; no firm D call. This CDR3 has 13 residues. The germline gives CDR1 SGHNT, CDR2 YENEEA. In DNA, the CDR3 is TGTGCCAGCAGCTTATGGCTAGGAGAGACCCGGTACTTC. Amino acid sequence: CASSLWLGETRYF.